This T cell receptor beta chain was observed in a study of blood T cell repertoires in COVID-19. On the study more broadly: Samples came from the United States, Italy and Spain, spanning acute and convalescent COVID-19.

Some clones are missing from TCRdb's copy, which holds only in-frame ones; the method was immunoSEQ multiplex PCR. The top ten hold 2% to 2.5% of the sample, which has 130,000 or so clones, roughly 88% seen once. The CDR3 totals 14 residues. The V gene lost 0 bases and the J gene lost 3 bases, with 10 bases spanning the gap. Germline V gene sequence: CDR1 SGDLS, CDR2 YYNGEE. The sample consisted of peripheral blood. The chain recombines TRBV9 with TRBJ2-7, with a tentative D call TRBD2 (6 bases). This TCR came from a man aged 65 to 79 with active COVID-19. CDR3 nucleotide sequence: TGTGCCAGCAGCGTAGGGGGGGATGACTACGAGCAGTACTTC. This gives the protein CASSVGGDDYEQYF.